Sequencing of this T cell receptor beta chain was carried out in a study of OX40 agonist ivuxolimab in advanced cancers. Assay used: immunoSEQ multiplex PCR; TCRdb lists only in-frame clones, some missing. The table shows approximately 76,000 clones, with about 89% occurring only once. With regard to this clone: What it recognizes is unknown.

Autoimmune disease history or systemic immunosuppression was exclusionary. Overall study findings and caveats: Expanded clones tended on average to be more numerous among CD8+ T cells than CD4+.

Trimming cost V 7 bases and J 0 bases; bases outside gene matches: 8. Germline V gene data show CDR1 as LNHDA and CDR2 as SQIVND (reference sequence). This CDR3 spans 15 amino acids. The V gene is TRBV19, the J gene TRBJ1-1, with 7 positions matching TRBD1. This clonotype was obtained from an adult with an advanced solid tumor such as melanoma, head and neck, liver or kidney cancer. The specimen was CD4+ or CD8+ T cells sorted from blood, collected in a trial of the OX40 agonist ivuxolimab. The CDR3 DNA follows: TGTGCCAGTATTAGCAGGGGGGGGATGAACACTGAAGCTTTCTTT. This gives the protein CASISRGGMNTEAFF.